Listed here are 22 T cell receptor beta chains from one sample, sequenced in a study of CD8+ T cells in alopecia areata. Indicated treatment: oral pan-JAK inhibitor, 5-10 mg twice daily. Extraction of RNA preceded its reverse transcription into cDNA, which served as the sequencing template. Clones were read by immunoSEQ multiplex PCR, and TCRdb kept only the in-frame ones, dropping some. This sample has over 200,000 clones; over 60% occur once, and the top ten carry about 4.2%. Sequencing was performed on CD4+ T cells sorted from blood, taken at week 4, from a patient treated with tofacitinib. The receptor source for this set is a human donor with alopecia areata.

The chain couples TRBV27 to TRBJ2-4; possibly TRBD2 for D (5 bases). CDR1 is MNHEY and CDR2 is SMNVEV in the germline V gene (reference sequence). Trimming left V 8 bases short and J 1 base short, with 15 bases between. The CDR3 covers 15 residues. The CDR3 spells CASGETVLAKNIQYF. The DNA of the CDR3 is TGTGCCAGCGGGGAGACGGTACTGGCCAAAAACATTCAGTACTTC.

This clone was observed a handful of times. This sequence joins TRBV5-1 and TRBJ2-2; D possibly corresponds to TRBD2 (6 bases). The CDR3 is made up of 15 amino acids. Germline CDR1 reads SGHRS; CDR2 reads YFSETQ. V dropped 9 bases and J dropped 6 bases, with 21 bases sitting between them. The CDR3 loop is CATGMMSGSAGELFF. DNA for the CDR3: TGCGCCACGGGAATGATGAGCGGGTCCGCCGGGGAGCTGTTTTTT.

The rearrangement uses TRBV7-9 and TRBJ1-6; perhaps TRBD1 as D (6 bases). With 5 bases removed from V and 7 bases from J, the gap between germline ends came to 12 bases. Germline CDR1 is SEHNR and CDR2 is FQNEAQ (reference sequence). There are 14 residues in the CDR3. As DNA, the CDR3 is TGTGCCAGCAGCCTCAGAGGGGGGAATTCACCCCTCCACTTT. Amino acid sequence: CASSLRGGNSPLHF. Supplemented by reference TRBV7-9 and TRBJ1-6, the full variable domain reads DTGVSQNPRHKITKRGQNVTFRCDPISEHNRLYWYRQTLGQGPEFLTYFQNEAQLEKSRLLSDRFSAERPKGSFSTLEIQRTEQGDSAMYLCASSLRGGNSPLHFGNGTRLTVT.

The chain is built from TRBV2 and TRBJ1-6, with D hard to call. This CDR3 has 13 residues. CDR1 and CDR2 from the germline V gene are SNHLY and FYNNEI. Trimming removed 4 bases at V and 16 bases at J, with 17 bases between. This chain's CDR3 is CASSVADGARLHF. The CDR3 nucleotides read TGTGCCAGCAGTGTTGCTGATGGTGCCCGGCTCCACTTT.

The chain employs TRBV9 and TRBJ2-7, with 8 nucleotides matching TRBD1. Trimming cost V 2 bases and J 5 bases; bases outside gene matches: 12. Germline V gives CDR1 SGDLS, CDR2 YYNGEE. The length of the CDR3 is 16 residues. The chain's CDR3 is CASSVSGGSTGDEQYF. Here the CDR3 DNA reads TGTGCCAGCAGCGTCTCAGGGGGCAGCACCGGTGACGAGCAGTACTTC.

The chain links TRBV6-1 to TRBJ2-7; no reliable D call. V dropped 2 bases and J dropped 4 bases, with 12 bases sitting between them. The V gene's germline CDR1 is MNHNS and CDR2 SASEGT. The CDR3 has 14 amino acids. The CDR3 loop is CASSEIGRVYEQYF. CDR3 bases: TGTGCCAGCAGTGAAATCGGAAGGGTATACGAGCAGTACTTC.

J is TRBJ1-1 and V is TRBV2; D is unclear. The ends were cut back, 6 bases at V and 2 bases at J, with 10 bases in the middle. The CDR3 is made up of 13 amino acids. CDR1 is SNHLY, CDR2 FYNNEI, per germline. The CDR3 region is CASRAGFNTEAFF. Here the CDR3 DNA reads TGTGCCAGCAGGGCGGGGTTCAACACTGAAGCTTTCTTT.

The genes are TRBV30 and TRBJ2-7, with 10 nucleotides matching TRBD1. The germline CDR1 and CDR2 sequences are GTSNPN and SVGIG (reference sequence). Trimming cost V 5 bases and J 2 bases; bases outside gene matches: 9. The CDR3 is 15 residues long. CDR3 coding DNA: TGTGCCTGGGAGGATACCGGGACAGGGGCCTACGAGCAGTACTTC. This sequence encodes CAWEDTGTGAYEQYF. Together with reference TRBV30 and TRBJ2-7, the CDR3 gives the full variable domain: SQTIHQWPATLVQPVGSPLSLECTVEGTSNPNLYWYRQAAGRGLQLLFYSVGIGQISSEVPQNLSASRPQDRQFILSSKKLLLSDSGFYLCAWEDTGTGAYEQYFGPGTRLTVT.

There are a few counts of this clone. The chain employs TRBV5-1 and TRBJ1-2; TRBD1 matches 7 bases. Germline trimming cut 4 bases from V and 6 bases from J; bases unmatched to any gene: 6. CDR1 is SGHRS and CDR2 is YFSETQ in the germline V gene. The CDR3 is made up of 13 amino acids. In DNA, the CDR3 is TGCGCCAGCAGCCTTGGACAGGATCATGGCTACACCTTC. This sequence encodes CASSLGQDHGYTF.

CDR3 sequence (DNA): TGTGCCAGTACCCCTGTAGACAGGGTGGGCACCGGGGAGCTGTTTTTT. Amino acid sequence: CASTPVDRVGTGELFF. The rearrangement uses TRBV19 and TRBJ2-2; 7 nucleotides align to TRBD1. The germline CDR1 and CDR2 sequences are LNHDA and SQIVND (reference sequence). The junction had 12 bases not matched to a gene; V was cut back by 7 bases and J by 4 bases. The length of the CDR3 is 16 residues. Looking up the rest from reference TRBV19 and TRBJ2-2 gives the full variable domain: DGGITQSPKYLFRKEGQNVTLSCEQNLNHDAMYWYRQDPGQGLRLIYYSQIVNDFQKGDIAEGYSVSREKKESFPLTVTSAQKNPTAFYLCASTPVDRVGTGELFFGEGSRLTVL.

The V call is TRBV7-2, the J call TRBJ2-7; no definite D call. CDR3 size: 13 residues. The V end lost 1 base, the J end lost 2 bases, and 6 bases lay between the germline ends. The germline V gene has CDR1 SGHTA and CDR2 FQGNSA. The CDR3 region has the DNA TGTGCCAGCAGCTTAGTTACGGCCTACGAGCAGTACTTC. Protein sequence: CASSLVTAYEQYF.

This clone appeared once. J is TRBJ1-1 and V is TRBV10-3; D is possibly TRBD1 (6 bases). CDR1 is ENHRY and CDR2 is SYGVKD in the germline V gene. The CDR3 runs to 16 residues. V was shortened by 3 bases and J by 1 base, with 15 bases between the two germline ends. The CDR3 sequence is CAISEDKGGTNTEAFF. The CDR3 DNA follows: TGTGCCATCAGTGAAGATAAGGGGGGGACGAACACTGAAGCTTTCTTT.

This chain connects TRBV4-3 to TRBJ2-4; TRBD2 agrees at 11 bases. The V gene end was trimmed by 0 bases and the J gene end by 7 bases; junction bases not matched to a gene: 5. Germline assignment: CDR1 LGHNA and CDR2 YSLEER. The CDR3 is made up of 16 amino acids. CDR3 residues: CASSQDRSSGGNIQYF. The CDR3 DNA reads as TGCGCCAGCAGCCAAGATAGGTCTAGCGGGGGGAACATTCAGTACTTC.

This clone occurred once. The chain combines TRBV6-5 with TRBJ1-2, with D perhaps matching TRBD1 (5 bases). CDR1 MNHEY and CDR2 SVGAGI come from the germline V gene. This CDR3 contains 15 residues. Trimming took 7 bases from V and 2 from J, leaving 17 bases between them. Here the CDR3 reads CASTHLPAGNYGYTF. The CDR3 DNA reads as TGTGCCAGCACCCACCTTCCCGCAGGGAACTATGGCTACACCTTC.

V and J are TRBV10-3 and TRBJ2-3; possibly TRBD2 for D (5 bases). Between the trimmed V and J ends, which lost 4 bases and 6 bases, there was a span of 8 bases. Germline lookup yields CDR1 ENHRY and CDR2 SYGVKD. The CDR3 sequence is 12 residues long. CDR3 amino acids: CAISADSDTQYF. The CDR3 DNA reads TGTGCCATCAGTGCGGACTCCGATACGCAGTATTTT.

The chain carries TRBV7-2 and TRBJ1-5; D is uncertain. The germline V gene has CDR1 SGHTA and CDR2 FQGNSA. The CDR3 extends over 14 amino acids. V was shortened by 0 bases and J by 4 bases, with 7 bases between the two germline ends. CDR3 nucleotide sequence: TGTGCCAGCAGCTTAGCGGAGGGAAATCAGCCCCAGCATTTT. Encoded protein: CASSLAEGNQPQHF. Together with reference TRBV7-2 and TRBJ1-5, the CDR3 gives the full variable domain: GAGVSQSPSNKVTEKGKDVELRCDPISGHTALYWYRQSLGQGLEFLIYFQGNSAPDKSGLPSDRFSAERTGGSVSTLTIQRTQQEDSAVYLCASSLAEGNQPQHFGDGTRLSIL.

The chain uses TRBV25-1 and TRBJ2-5; D perhaps matches TRBD2 (5 bases). Trimming left V 5 bases short and J 0 bases short, with 10 bases between. The germline V gene has CDR1 MGHDK and CDR2 SYGVNS. The length of the CDR3 is 14 residues. CDR3 nucleotides: TGTGCCAGCAGTCCACGAGGGCACCAAGAGACCCAGTACTTC. Residues: CASSPRGHQETQYF. Full variable domain (remainder filled in from reference TRBV25-1 and TRBJ2-5): EADIYQTPRYLVIGTGKKITLECSQTMGHDKMYWYQQDPGMELHLIHYSYGVNSTEKGDLSSESTVSRIRTEHFPLTLESARPSHTSQYLCASSPRGHQETQYFGPGTRLLVL.

J is TRBJ2-5 and V is TRBV7-9; tentative D call: TRBD2 (5 bases). Between the trimmed V and J ends, which lost 5 bases and 5 bases, there was a span of 9 bases. The germline V gene has CDR1 SEHNR and CDR2 FQNEAQ (reference sequence). This CDR3 has 12 amino acids. The CDR3 DNA is TGTGCCAGCAGCCCCCCGGGGGAGACCCAGTACTTC. This gives the protein CASSPPGETQYF.

CDR3: CASSKGTSGGETQYF. CDR3 DNA: TGTGCCAGCAGCAAGGGGACTAGCGGGGGAGAGACCCAGTACTTC. This chain connects TRBV7-9 to TRBJ2-5; TRBD2 aligns across 14 bases. CDR1 is SEHNR and CDR2 is FQNEAQ in the germline V gene (reference sequence). With V trimmed by 5 bases and J by 4 bases, 3 bases remained unmatched. The CDR3 spans 15 residues.

This clone has a single count. An end of the junction does not agree with germline; a read error may underlie this. This chain connects TRBV29-1 to TRBJ2-7; D not certain. The CDR3 spans 16 residues. Germline CDR1 reads SQVTM; CDR2 reads ANQGSEA. The CDR3 reads CSVLVRARVPSYEQYF. CDR3 nucleotide sequence: TGCAGCGTTTTGGTCCGGGCTAGGGTTCCTTCCTATGAGCAGTACTTC.

The chain combines TRBV7-9 with TRBJ2-3; perhaps TRBD1 as D (6 bases). The germline V gene encodes CDR1 SEHNR and CDR2 FQNEAQ (reference sequence). This CDR3 contains 17 residues. V was cut by 3 bases and J by 1 base, with 17 bases left in between. The CDR3 DNA is TGTGCCAGCAGCTTCTTAGCAGGGGTGCTAGGCACAGATACGCAGTATTTT. Translated, it gives CASSFLAGVLGTDTQYF.

This clone occurred once. In DNA, the CDR3 is TGCGCCAGCAGCCAAGATTTCGCGGGGGGCACAGATACGCAGTATTTT. This codes for CASSQDFAGGTDTQYF. J is TRBJ2-3 and V is TRBV4-3; 7 nucleotides agree with TRBD2. J was trimmed by 1 base and V by 0 bases; bases with no gene match: 4. CDR3 size: 16 residues. Germline V CDR1 and CDR2: LGHNA, YSLEER.